This T cell receptor beta chain was found in a study of blood T cell repertoires in COVID-19. Germline CDR1 GTSNPN, CDR2 SVGIG (reference sequence). The V gene lost 1 base and the J gene lost 8 bases, with 12 bases spanning the gap. The CDR3 contains 14 residues. Sequenced by immunoSEQ multiplex PCR; TCRdb stores in-frame clones only, minus some. The data hold around 320,000 clones, with approximately 91% observed a single time. Across under 25 US areas, participants ranged in age from roughly 18 to 89 years. Input material: PBMCs or T cells enriched from blood (not recorded which). This chain uses TRBV30 with TRBJ1-6, with a weak D call TRBD1 (5 bases). The clonotype originates from a woman under 40 who had been exposed to COVID-19. CDR3 nucleotides: TGTGCCTGGAGTGCCGGGGGATATTATTCACCCCTCCACTTT. Translating gives CAWSAGGYYSPLHF.